These 26 T cell receptor beta chains were all obtained from the same sample, sequenced in a study of blood T cell repertoires in COVID-19. Sequencing was performed with immunoSEQ multiplex PCR; in TCRdb, only in-frame clones are kept and a portion is missing. The sample has over 100,000 clones; about 88% are singletons. Input material: peripheral blood. The receptors come from a man aged 50-59 years with active or convalescent COVID-19.

This clone has just a few counts. The V and J genes are TRBV19 and TRBJ1-2; maybe TRBD1 (5 bases). The germline V and J ends were trimmed by 0 bases and 4 bases, with 12 bases remaining between them. From germline, CDR1 is LNHDA and CDR2 SQIVND (reference sequence). This CDR3 is built from 15 residues. CDR3 sequence: CASSIDPQVGYGYTF. In DNA, the CDR3 is TGTGCCAGTAGTATAGATCCACAGGTTGGCTATGGCTACACCTTC.

V usage is TRBV19 and J usage is TRBJ1-3; D possibly corresponds to TRBD1 (5 bases). The CDR3 has 17 amino acids. Germline V gene data show CDR1 as LNHDA and CDR2 as SQIVND (reference sequence). V was cut by 6 bases and J by 3 bases, with 21 bases left in between. DNA for the CDR3: TGTGCCAGTAGAACGGGGGATGTTCCGGGAAGTGGAAACACCATATATTTT. It yields the protein CASRTGDVPGSGNTIYF.

This rearrangement joins TRBV28 to TRBJ1-2; D perhaps matches TRBD1 (5 bases). CDR3 size: 13 residues. The V end was cut by 3 bases, the J end by 8 bases, with 13 bases between. Germline values: CDR1 MDHEN, CDR2 SYDVKM. The CDR3 sequence: CASSFSGLGGYTF. The CDR3 DNA sequence: TGTGCCAGCAGTTTTTCAGGGTTGGGCGGCTACACCTTC.

The rearrangement uses TRBV6-5 and TRBJ1-1; 9 bases align to TRBD1. This CDR3 has 14 residues. V shed 5 bases and J 5 bases; nucleotides not matched to a gene: 6. The germline V gene has CDR1 MNHEY and CDR2 SVGAGI. CDR3 protein: CASSRPGQGTEAFF. In nucleotides, the CDR3 is TGTGCCAGCAGTAGACCGGGACAGGGAACTGAAGCTTTCTTT.

The genes are TRBV5-1 and TRBJ1-1; D may be TRBD1 (5 bases). The germline CDR1 and CDR2 sequences are SGHRS and YFSETQ. The germline V and J ends were trimmed by 0 bases and 1 base, with 10 bases remaining between them. This CDR3 comprises 15 residues. The DNA of the CDR3 is TGCGCCAGCAGCTTGGGGGTGGGGCCGAACACTGAAGCTTTCTTT. It specifies CASSLGVGPNTEAFF.

The V call is TRBV5-1, the J call TRBJ1-1; 9 bases map to TRBD1. Germline V gene lookup returns CDR1 SGHRS and CDR2 YFSETQ. Losses at the gene ends were 4 bases for V and 1 base for J; bases not matched to a gene: 8. CDR3 length equals 16 residues. CDR3 bases: TGCGCCAGCAGCCCCGGGACAGGGCTGGGGAACACTGAAGCTTTCTTT. It yields the protein CASSPGTGLGNTEAFF.

DNA of the CDR3: TGTGCCAGCAGTTTTAGCACCATCACCGGGGAGCTGTTTTTT. The encoded protein is CASSFSTITGELFF. The chain carries TRBV28 and TRBJ2-2; D is undetermined. The CDR3 is made up of 14 amino acids. V was shortened by 3 bases and J by 4 bases, with 9 bases between the two germline ends. The germline V gene has CDR1 MDHEN and CDR2 SYDVKM.

The rearrangement links TRBV27 to TRBJ1-4; D remains unclear. This CDR3 has 16 residues. V was shortened by 6 bases and J by 0 bases, with 14 bases between the two germline ends. The germline V gene encodes CDR1 MNHEY and CDR2 SMNVEV (reference sequence). In DNA form, the CDR3 reads TGTGCCAGCAGCTTGTTTTACAGTGCAACTAATGAAAAACTGTTTTTT. Translating gives CASSLFYSATNEKLFF.

This CDR3 is CASSDGQYYGYTF. CDR3 coding DNA: TGTGCCAGCAGTGATGGACAGTACTATGGCTACACCTTC. This chain uses TRBV6-1 with TRBJ1-2; a weak D match, TRBD1 (6 bases). Trimming cost V 3 bases and J 3 bases, with 8 bases left between them. This CDR3 spans 13 amino acids. Germline loops: CDR1 MNHNS, CDR2 SASEGT.

The chain is built from TRBV10-3 and TRBJ2-4; TRBD1 matches 9 bases. V shed 3 bases and J 7 bases; nucleotides not matched to a gene: 4. This CDR3 is 14 amino acids long. Per germline, CDR1 ENHRY and CDR2 SYGVKD. The CDR3: CAISDLGQGNIQYF. The DNA for the CDR3 is TGTGCCATCAGTGATTTAGGACAGGGGAACATTCAGTACTTC.

A single count supports this clone. The genes are TRBV2 and TRBJ2-5; possible D gene TRBD2, 5 bases. Per the germline V gene, CDR1 is SNHLY and CDR2 is FYNNEI. The CDR3 consists of 14 residues. The V end was cut by 8 bases, the J end by 2 bases, with 15 bases between. CDR3 coding DNA: TGTGCCAGCCTCCGGGAAGGGATACAAGAGACCCAGTACTTC. As protein: CASLREGIQETQYF.

The chain links TRBV19 to TRBJ1-2; D gene ambiguous. V lost 3 bases, J lost 2 bases, and 10 bases lay in between. This CDR3 is 14 amino acids long. Per the germline V gene, CDR1 is LNHDA and CDR2 is SQIVND (reference sequence). CDR3 protein: CASSISRLNYGYTF. The CDR3 region has the DNA TGTGCCAGTAGTATTAGTCGGTTGAACTATGGCTACACCTTC.

The chain employs TRBV7-9 and TRBJ2-7; possible D gene TRBD2, 6 bases. The germline V gene has CDR1 SEHNR and CDR2 FQNEAQ (reference sequence). The germline V and J ends were trimmed by 3 bases and 0 bases, with 12 bases remaining between them. This CDR3 has 15 amino acids. This CDR3 is CASSLGGVSSYEQYF. The CDR3, as DNA: TGTGCCAGCAGCTTGGGCGGGGTGAGCTCCTACGAGCAGTACTTC.

This clone was observed at least ten times. V usage is TRBV4-1 and J usage is TRBJ2-1; 12 bases map to TRBD2. The CDR3 runs 17 residues. The ends lost 4 bases at V and 4 bases at J; junction bases unmatched: 8. The germline gives CDR1 MGHRA, CDR2 YSYEKL. Here the CDR3 DNA reads TGCGCCAGCAGCCGTGGGGCTAGCGGGGGGGCTTACAATGAGCAGTTCTTC. Translating gives CASSRGASGGAYNEQFF.

A few counts support this clone. The J gene is TRBJ1-1, the V gene TRBV5-1, with TRBD1 matching over 8 bases. Germline CDR1 reads SGHRS; CDR2 reads YFSETQ. V was pared by 4 bases and J by 1 base, with 6 bases of the junction left unmatched. The CDR3 totals 15 residues. CDR3 protein: CASSPYGQGNTEAFF. The CDR3 DNA reads as TGCGCCAGCAGCCCCTACGGACAGGGGAACACTGAAGCTTTCTTT. Using reference TRBV5-1 and TRBJ1-1 for the parts outside the CDR3, the full variable domain is KAGVTQTPRYLIKTRGQQVTLSCSPISGHRSVSWYQQTPGQGLQFLFEYFSETQRNKGNFPGRFSGRQFSNSRSEMNVSTLELGDSALYLCASSPYGQGNTEAFFGQGTRLTVV.

The rearrangement uses TRBV24-1 and TRBJ2-5; D uncertain. CDR3 length: 15 amino acids. The germline V and J ends were trimmed by 1 base and 0 bases, with 8 bases remaining between them. Per the germline V gene, CDR1 is KGHDR and CDR2 is SFDVKD. The CDR3 DNA reads as TGTGCCACCAGTGATTTCCTCCGGGACCAAGAGACCCAGTACTTC. It codes for CATSDFLRDQETQYF.

The chain links TRBV20-1 to TRBJ2-5, with D possibly TRBD1 on 9 matching bases. V was clipped by 3 bases and J by 1 base, with 24 bases between them. Germline V gene lookup returns CDR1 DFQATT and CDR2 SNEGSKA (reference sequence). The CDR3 sequence is 18 residues long. Here the CDR3 reads CSASSGTGSGGLQETQYF. Written as DNA, the CDR3 is TGCAGTGCTAGTAGTGGGACAGGGAGCGGGGGTCTCCAAGAGACCCAGTACTTC.

The chain couples TRBV24-1 to TRBJ2-3, with D uncertain. Germline loops: CDR1 KGHDR, CDR2 SFDVKD. The CDR3 is made up of 15 amino acids. V was trimmed by 3 bases and J by 4 bases, leaving 13 bases between them. The CDR3 bases are TGTGCCACCAGTGATGCCTCAGATTTATCAGATACGCAGTATTTT. Translating it yields CATSDASDLSDTQYF.

This clone was counted only a few times. This rearrangement joins TRBV12-3 or TRBV12-4 to TRBJ1-5, with D possibly matching TRBD1 (5 bases). V shed 8 bases and J shed 1 base, with 9 bases lying between them. CDR3 size: 13 residues. The CDR3 nucleotides read TGTGCCAGCCAGCGGGACAGCAATCAGCCCCAGCATTTT. It specifies CASQRDSNQPQHF.

This clone was found once. The rearrangement joins TRBV30 to TRBJ1-6, with D uncertain. V was shortened by 2 bases and J by 7 bases, with 9 bases between the two germline ends. This CDR3 has 13 residues. CDR1 GTSNPN and CDR2 SVGIG come from the germline V gene (reference sequence). CDR3 DNA sequence: TGTGCCTGGAGTACATCCCCAAATTCACCCCTCCACTTT. Translating gives CAWSTSPNSPLHF.

The rearrangement uses TRBV5-4 and TRBJ2-3, with 7 bases aligning to TRBD1. CDR1 SGHNT and CDR2 YYREEE come from the germline V gene (reference sequence). J was trimmed by 1 base and V by 4 bases; bases with no gene match: 6. The CDR3 is 15 amino acids. The CDR3 sequence is CASSSTGVGTDTQYF. CDR3 DNA: TGTGCCAGCAGCAGCACAGGGGTTGGCACAGATACGCAGTATTTT.

The gene calls are TRBV7-2 and TRBJ2-2, with a tentative D call TRBD2 (5 bases). Trimming took 4 bases from V and 2 from J, leaving 11 bases between them. CDR3 length equals 15 residues. Germline CDR1 and CDR2: SGHTA and FQGNSA. Written as DNA, the CDR3 is TGTGCCAGCAGCTCCCGGACTCGCAACACCGGGGAGCTGTTTTTT. Residues: CASSSRTRNTGELFF.

The chain combines TRBV6-2 or TRBV6-3 with TRBJ1-2; D unclear. The germline V and J ends were trimmed by 6 bases and 4 bases, with 15 bases remaining between them. The CDR3 has 14 amino acids. Germline values: CDR1 MNHEY, CDR2 SVGEGT. CDR3 amino acids: CASRPLGEGYGYTF. CDR3 in DNA: TGTGCCAGCAGACCTTTGGGCGAAGGCTATGGCTACACCTTC.

The V call is TRBV20-1, the J call TRBJ2-2; a possible D gene is TRBD2 (6 bases). Germline CDR1 DFQATT, CDR2 SNEGSKA (reference sequence). The V gene lost 3 bases and the J gene lost 0 bases, with 8 bases spanning the gap. This CDR3 is 14 amino acids long. The CDR3, as DNA: TGCAGTGCTAGTTCGGGAGCGAACACCGGGGAGCTGTTTTTT. Translation gives CSASSGANTGELFF.

The V gene is TRBV11-2, the J gene TRBJ2-3, with D possibly being TRBD2 (5 bases). V was clipped by 1 base and J by 2 bases, with 7 bases between them. Looked up from germline, CDR1 is SGHAT and CDR2 is FQNNGV. This CDR3 has 14 residues. Here the CDR3 reads CASSLGLYTDTQYF. CDR3 in DNA: TGTGCCAGCAGCTTAGGACTATACACAGATACGCAGTATTTT. The full variable domain, rest sourced from reference TRBV11-2 and TRBJ2-3, is EAGVAQSPRYKIIEKRQSVAFWCNPISGHATLYWYQQILGQGPKLLIQFQNNGVVDDSQLPKDRFSAERLKGVDSTLKIQPAKLEDSAVYLCASSLGLYTDTQYFGPGTRLTVL.

This chain connects TRBV10-2 to TRBJ2-1; unclear D gene. This CDR3 has 14 amino acids. V shed 4 bases and J shed 9 bases, with 16 bases lying between them. Germline assignment: CDR1 WSHSY and CDR2 SAAADI. The CDR3 bases are TGCGCCAGCAGTGTTTTAGACATCCTTGGTGAGCAGTTCTTC. The encoded protein is CASSVLDILGEQFF.